This T cell receptor beta chain derives from a study of T cell repertoires in cytomegalovirus infection (dated 2019 in TCRdb). With respect to the entire study: Peptide stimulations targeted recently identified HLA-C-restricted CMV epitopes, whose presentation resists viral immunomodulation, together with well-studied HLA-B-restricted epitopes. Donor HLA type was relevant to the analysis, as public TCR beta signatures indicated carriage of CMV infection together with the matching HLA type. Paper-wide results and their limitations: The ex vivo response was dominated by HLA-C-restricted CMV-specific TCR beta clonotypes, which also provided the single most frequent clonotype in two of eight donors. In both this cohort and an independent cohort of approximately 350 donors, the cumulative frequency of public TCR beta family members distinguished carriers of CMV infection plus the relevant HLA type.

A few counts support this clonotype. The antigen it recognizes is unknown. The record has no base qualities; no much larger clone is one base away. V lost 3 bases and J lost 6 bases, and the count of bases not matched to a germline gene is 9. CDR1 and CDR2, looked up from the germline V gene, are SGHDT and YYEEEE. The CDR3 measures 15 amino acids from cysteine to phenylalanine. Only the CDR3 DNA is retained, 45 bases long and in frame from the first base. The treatment or condition label, as the study defines it: in vitro stimulation with specific CMV peptide epitopes to enrich CMV-specific T cells. For sequencing, an Illumina HiSeq 1500 was employed. TCRdb reprocessing: public reads trimmed at Q25 with fastp, clones called with MiXCR, in-frame beta chains kept. Rows matching on CDR3 protein sequence are summarized as one entry with the most common DNA and genes. This sample is represented by some 560,000 distinct CDR3 sequences; around two fifths of them were singletons. Roughly 50% of the sample is taken by the ten largest.

The TCR sequence derives from a human donor in good health (CMV status not recorded). Some clones in this sample may be carry-over from other donors' samples. The sequence is built from TRBV5-6 and TRBJ1-5, and 7 junction bases match TRBD1. Sequences were derived from cultured PBMCs, sampled from culture after CMV antigen stimulation. The DNA is as follows: TGTGCCAGCAGCTCAACAGGGGAGCCCGGTCAGCCCCAGCATTTT. Its translation reads: CASSSTGEPGQPQHF.